This T cell receptor (beta chain) was identified during a study of identical twins. With 5 bases clipped from V and 7 bases from J, the junction kept 6 bases outside the gene matches. This CDR3 is 14 amino acids long. CDR1 and CDR2 from the germline V gene are MNHNS and SASEGT. This clonotype was counted ten times or more. TCRdb called the 5' RACE reads again in MiXCR, with one record for every CDR3 protein. The data hold some 250,000 distinct CDR3 sequences, with about 12% observed a single time. The data also belong to a second study, concerning yellow fever vaccine responses in identical twins.

This clonotype was obtained from a young woman in good health. The sample taken for sequencing was memory (CD45RO+) T cells sorted from blood. The gene calls are TRBV6-1 and TRBJ2-2, with 8 bases lining up with TRBD1. CDR3 coding DNA: TGTGCCAGCAGTCCGGGACAGGCTGACGGGGAGCTGTTTTTT. Residues: CASSPGQADGELFF.